Below, 13 T cell receptor beta chains from the same sample are listed, as sequenced in a study of T cells in Graves' hyperthyroidism and ophthalmopathy. Researchers amplified the TCR beta CDR3 regions from RNA transcripts. HTBI primers were employed in a first-round RT-PCR of the TCR CDR3. Each CDR3 protein gets one entry after TCRdb re-called the multiplex PCR reads with MiXCR. This table has more than 500,000 distinct CDR3 sequences, 46% appearing once. The sequenced material came from peripheral blood or thyroid tissue (not recorded which). The receptors stem from an adult woman with Graves' disease, either hyperthyroidism or ophthalmopathy (not recorded which).

This clonotype showed up just once. V and J are TRBV7-8 and TRBJ1-4; possibly TRBD1 for D (5 bases). Deletions cut 6 bases from V and 8 bases from J, with 13 bases between. The CDR3 loop spans 13 amino acids. The germline V gene encodes CDR1 SGHVS and CDR2 FQNEAQ. The CDR3 loop is CASRDVGDEKLFF. In nucleotides, the CDR3 is TGTGCCAGCAGAGACGTAGGGGACGAAAAACTGTTTTTT.

Ten or more counts support this clonotype. This chain uses TRBV11-2 with TRBJ2-7, with a possible D match to TRBD1 (6 bases). Germline-derived CDR1 and CDR2 are SGHAT and FQNNGV. V was clipped by 5 bases and J by 9 bases, with 8 bases between them. The CDR3 is 10 residues long. The CDR3 loop is CASSGRGQYF. The DNA of the CDR3 is TGTGCCAGCAGCGGCAGGGGGCAGTACTTC.

This clonotype appeared many times. The chain is built from TRBV7-9 and TRBJ2-7; 7 bases are a match to TRBD1. V dropped 5 bases and J dropped 5; count of bases not matched to a gene: 9. The germline V gene encodes CDR1 SEHNR and CDR2 FQNEAQ (reference sequence). This CDR3 has 14 residues. As DNA, the CDR3 is TGTGCCAGCAGCAGAGGGGGCCCTTCGGACGAGCAGTACTTC. This translates into CASSRGGPSDEQYF.

The chain couples TRBV2 to TRBJ2-5; D might be TRBD1 (5 bases). Germline CDR1 and CDR2: SNHLY and FYNNEI. The V end was cut by 4 bases, the J end by 4 bases, with 13 bases between. CDR3 length: 14 amino acids. The CDR3 nucleotides read TGTGCCAGCAGTGGGACCCGAAGGGGAGAGACCCAGTACTTC. Protein: CASSGTRRGETQYF.

A word on this clonotype: Given a much more abundant clone one base away, this may be a read error. The rearrangement uses TRBV6-2 or TRBV6-3 and TRBJ2-5; TRBD2 matches 11 bases. The CDR3 is made up of 13 amino acids. Germline CDR1 and CDR2: MNHEY and SVGEGT. The CDR3 sequence is CAGGGTSGEAQYF. The CDR3 region has the DNA TGTGCCGGGGGAGGGACTAGCGGAGAGGCCCAGTACTTC.

CDR3: CASSDGTGGYTF. The CDR3 bases are TGTGCCAGCAGTGACGGGACTGGCGGCTACACCTTC. V usage is TRBV9 and J usage is TRBJ1-2, with D perhaps matching TRBD1 (5 bases). The V and J ends lost 5 bases and 8 bases respectively, with 13 bases between them. There are 12 residues in the CDR3. Germline assignment: CDR1 SGDLS and CDR2 YYNGEE. The variable domain in full, with the rest retrieved from reference TRBV9 and TRBJ1-2, is DSGVTQTPKHLITATGQRVTLRCSPRSGDLSVYWYQQSLDQGLQFLIQYYNGEERAKGNILERFSAQQFPDLHSELNLSSLELGDSALYFCASSDGTGGYTFGSGTRLTVV.

V usage is TRBV2 and J usage is TRBJ2-7, with D possibly being TRBD2 (5 bases). Germline-derived CDR1 and CDR2 are SNHLY and FYNNEI. The germline V and J ends were trimmed by 6 bases and 1 base, with 16 bases remaining between them. This CDR3 comprises 15 residues. CDR3 DNA sequence: TGTGCCAGCAGCATGATCAGCGGAGGATCCTACGAGCAGTACTTC. Amino acid sequence: CASSMISGGSYEQYF.

This clonotype was detected only a few times. The chain recombines TRBV2 with TRBJ1-5; D not certain. Germline CDR1 is SNHLY and CDR2 is FYNNEI. Trimming took off 5 bases at V and 6 bases at J, with 20 bases between the two ends. The CDR3 contains 16 residues. CDR3 in DNA: TGTGCCAGCAGTTTATTCGGGAGTGTGGGAGGTCAGCCCCAGCATTTT. Encoded protein: CASSLFGSVGGQPQHF.

The genes are TRBV7-3 and TRBJ1-3, with D possibly matching TRBD1 (5 bases). Deletions cut 0 bases from V and 8 bases from J, with 8 bases between. Looked up from germline, CDR1 is SGHTA and CDR2 is FQGTGA. This CDR3 has 13 residues. For the CDR3, the DNA is TGTGCCAGCAGCTTAACGACAGCCGACACCATATATTTT. Its protein product is CASSLTTADTIYF.

Note on this clonotype: This may be a read error, as it is one base from a much larger clone. This sequence joins TRBV29-1 and TRBJ1-2; 7 bases match TRBD1. CDR3 length: 12 amino acids. CDR1 SQVTM and CDR2 ANQGSEA come from the germline V gene. V shed 7 bases and J 7 bases; nucleotides not matched to a gene: 9. The CDR3 region has the DNA TGCAGCGGTACGACAGGGTCGGTTGGCTACACCTTC. Residues: CSGTTGSVGYTF.

This clonotype was observed at least ten times. V and J are TRBV29-1 and TRBJ1-4; 9 bases align to TRBD1. With V trimmed by 6 bases and J by 2 bases, 13 bases remained unmatched. The CDR3 totals 17 residues. Germline V CDR1 and CDR2: SQVTM, ANQGSEA. CDR3 in amino acids: CSVADRGPLKTNEKLFF. CDR3 DNA sequence: TGCAGCGTCGCGGACAGGGGCCCTCTCAAGACTAATGAAAAACTGTTTTTT.

This clonotype appeared many times. The CDR3, as DNA: TGTGCCAGCAGTTTCGGTGTACAAGAGACCCAGTACTTC. This sequence encodes CASSFGVQETQYF. The V gene is TRBV12-3 or TRBV12-4, the J gene TRBJ2-5; D is ambiguous. Trimming stripped 3 bases from V and 2 bases from J, with 7 bases between. This CDR3 is 13 amino acids long.

There are a few counts of this clonotype. The CDR3 coding sequence is TGTGCCAGCAGGAACGCGGCGGGAACGACTGAAGCTTTCTTT. Translated, it gives CASRNAAGTTEAFF. The chain recombines TRBV2 with TRBJ1-1, with D unclear. Trimming removed 6 bases from V and 5 bases from J, with 16 bases in between. Germline CDR1 SNHLY, CDR2 FYNNEI. The CDR3 is made up of 14 amino acids.